The 13 T cell receptor beta chains listed next were all sequenced from one sample in a study of T cells in Graves' hyperthyroidism and ophthalmopathy. The source material, RNA transcripts, was used to amplify TCR beta CDR3 regions. The study used the HTBI primer set for a first-round RT-PCR of the TCR CDR3. TCRdb reanalysed the multiplex PCR reads using MiXCR and keeps one entry per CDR3 protein. This sample carries hundreds of thousands of distinct CDR3 sequences, roughly 15% of them seen once, and the ten largest clones take about 4%. Sequenced material: blood. These receptors all come from a middle-aged woman with Graves' ophthalmopathy.

The V call is TRBV3-1, the J call TRBJ1-1, with D maybe TRBD1 (5 bases). CDR1 is LGHDT and CDR2 is YNNKEL in the germline V gene (reference sequence). The V end lost 0 bases, the J end lost 6 bases, and 11 bases lay between the germline ends. This CDR3 spans 14 amino acids. Written as DNA, the CDR3 is TGTGCCAGCAGCCAAGATTGGGGGTCCCCTGAAGCTTTCTTT. Its translation: CASSQDWGSPEAFF.

This clonotype was seen many times. The chain uses TRBV7-2 and TRBJ2-7; D gene unclear. With 1 base removed from V and 3 bases from J, the gap between germline ends came to 10 bases. Germline V CDR1 and CDR2: SGHTA, FQGNSA. There are 14 residues in the CDR3. The CDR3: CASSLGASDYEQYF. In DNA, the CDR3 is TGTGCCAGCAGCTTAGGGGCGTCGGACTACGAGCAGTACTTC.

In this sample, this clonotype turned up many times. CDR3 sequence: CASSFTGTGYEQYF. In DNA, the CDR3 is TGTGCCAGCAGTTTCACCGGGACAGGTTACGAGCAGTACTTC. This chain joins TRBV27 and TRBJ2-7, with 8 bases that match TRBD1. This CDR3 has 14 residues. Unmatched junction bases numbered 5, after V lost 3 bases and J lost 4 bases. Per germline, CDR1 MNHEY and CDR2 SMNVEV (reference sequence).

This chain joins TRBV2 and TRBJ1-1; 11 bases agree with TRBD1. This CDR3 region has 18 residues. Germline lookup yields CDR1 SNHLY and CDR2 FYNNEI. V shed 6 bases, J shed 0 bases, and the junction held 12 bases outside the gene matches. The CDR3 coding sequence is TGTGCCAGCAGAGAACCGGGACAGGGGGTGACATTGAACACTGAAGCTTTCTTT. Translating gives CASREPGQGVTLNTEAFF.

Many counts were recorded for this clonotype. V and J are TRBV12-3 or TRBV12-4 and TRBJ2-7; D call uncertain. The CDR3 spans 12 residues. The ends were cut back, 5 bases at V and 3 bases at J, with 8 bases in the middle. The CDR3 loop reads CASSRERYEQYF. The CDR3 bases are TGTGCCAGCAGTCGCGAGCGCTACGAGCAGTACTTC.

In its sample, this clonotype was seen many times. As DNA, the CDR3 is TGTGCCAGCAGTGGACAGGGAACCTCCTACGAGCAGTACTTC. Protein sequence: CASSGQGTSYEQYF. The V call is TRBV12-3 or TRBV12-4, the J call TRBJ2-7; 8 bases line up with TRBD1. The CDR3 consists of 14 residues. V lost 5 bases and J lost 0; bases outside the gene matches: 3.

This clonotype occurred many times. This chain joins TRBV12-3 or TRBV12-4 and TRBJ2-4; TRBD1 matches at 11 bases. The V gene end was trimmed by 7 bases and the J gene end by 7 bases; junction bases not matched to a gene: 9. The CDR3 has 15 residues. The DNA of the CDR3 is TGTGCCAGCACCCTGGGACAGGGGGAAGGTAACATTCAGTACTTC. It encodes CASTLGQGEGNIQYF.

This clonotype was detected many times. The chain employs TRBV12-3 or TRBV12-4 and TRBJ2-2, with a tentative D call TRBD2 (6 bases). This CDR3 comprises 18 residues. Trimming cost V 5 bases and J 3 bases, with 22 bases left between them. The CDR3 region has the DNA TGTGCCAGCAGTAATTACCCGGGACTCGGGGCGGACACCGGGGAGCTGTTTTTT. Translation gives CASSNYPGLGADTGELFF.

This clonotype came up many times. This chain uses TRBV6-1 with TRBJ1-1; possible D gene TRBD1, 5 bases. V shed 5 bases and J shed 4 bases, with 14 bases lying between them. CDR1 MNHNS and CDR2 SASEGT come from the germline V gene. The CDR3 has 14 residues. The CDR3 is CASSLRDPFTEAFF. The DNA for the CDR3 is TGTGCCAGCAGTCTCCGGGACCCATTCACTGAAGCTTTCTTT.

This clonotype appeared many times. V usage is TRBV4-1 and J usage is TRBJ2-7; 8 bases are shared with TRBD2. CDR1 is MGHRA and CDR2 is YSYEKL in the germline V gene. Trimming cost V 0 bases and J 0 bases; bases outside gene matches: 4. The CDR3 sequence is 16 residues long. DNA for the CDR3: TGCGCCAGCAGCCAAGATCGGACTAGCCGCTCCTACGAGCAGTACTTC. It codes for CASSQDRTSRSYEQYF.

In its sample, this clonotype was seen many times. The chain carries TRBV11-2 and TRBJ2-5; possibly TRBD2 for D (6 bases). V lost 1 base to trimming and J lost 7 bases, with 10 bases between them. Germline lookup yields CDR1 SGHAT and CDR2 FQNNGV. This CDR3 has 13 amino acids. The CDR3 region is CASSLVGRGTQYF. As DNA, the CDR3 is TGTGCCAGCAGCTTAGTGGGGCGGGGGACCCAGTACTTC.

In this sample, this clonotype turned up many times. V is TRBV24-1 and J is TRBJ2-5; D might be TRBD1 or TRBD2, each matching 5 bases. Germline lookup yields CDR1 KGHDR and CDR2 SFDVKD. The CDR3 is 14 residues long. V gave up 4 bases and J gave up 8 bases, with 16 bases separating them. The CDR3 loop is CATSDPGPVLTQYF. In nucleotides, the CDR3 is TGTGCCACCAGTGACCCGGGACCCGTACTCACCCAGTACTTC.

This clonotype was recorded a few times. V usage is TRBV20-1 and J usage is TRBJ2-4, with TRBD2 identical over 7 bases. Germline assignment: CDR1 DFQATT and CDR2 SNEGSKA (reference sequence). This CDR3 spans 14 amino acids. V lost 1 base, J lost 9 bases, and 9 bases stayed unmatched. Here the CDR3 reads CSARGMAGEGIQYF. As DNA, the CDR3 is TGCAGTGCTAGAGGCATGGCGGGAGAGGGCATTCAGTACTTC.